This is a list of T cell receptor beta chains from one sample in a study of T cell repertoires in cytomegalovirus infection. No antigen has been assigned to these receptors. TCRdb reprocessed the reads via MiXCR and lists one record per CDR3 protein. The sample carries about 920,000 distinct CDR3 sequences, approximately 31% recorded once. The source material was cultured CD8+ T cells from PBMCs, sampled from culture after CMV antigen stimulation. Receptors originate from a human donor in good health (CMV status not recorded). Some clones in this sample may be carry-over from other donors' samples. Both conserved end residues are part of each CDR3. D genes are given only for firm matches. A clone size is listed for some rows: how often the clone was seen (once, few, many), or a class if it is expanded.

v_gene: TRBV2
abundance: -
d_gene: TRBD1
j_gene: TRBJ2-7
CDR3aa: CASSNGQGLYEQYF
CDR3nt: TGTGCCAGCAGCAATGGACAGGGGCTGTACGAGCAGTACTTC

v_gene: TRBV7-6
abundance: many
d_gene: TRBD1
j_gene: TRBJ1-2
CDR3aa: CASSLGTGGGYTF
CDR3nt: TGTGCCAGCAGCTTGGGGACAGGGGGCGGCTACACCTTC

v_gene: TRBV27
abundance: once
d_gene: -
j_gene: TRBJ1-5
CDR3aa: CASSLSGPLGSNQPQHF
CDR3nt: TGTGCCAGCAGTTTGTCCGGGCCACTGGGGAGCAATCAGCCCCAGCATTTT

v_gene: TRBV28
abundance: few
d_gene: TRBD1
j_gene: TRBJ2-5
CDR3aa: CASSWDRLEETQYF
CDR3nt: TGTGCCAGCAGCTGGGACAGGTTGGAAGAGACCCAGTACTTC

v_gene: TRBV2
abundance: few
d_gene: TRBD2
j_gene: TRBJ2-3
CDR3aa: CASIGGDTQYF
CDR3nt: TGTGCCAGCATCGGGGGGGATACGCAGTATTTT

v_gene: TRBV20-1
abundance: few
d_gene: -
j_gene: TRBJ1-4
CDR3aa: CSADAQASWGEKLFF
CDR3nt: TGCAGTGCTGACGCCCAGGCCAGCTGGGGGGAAAAACTGTTTTTT

v_gene: TRBV28
abundance: few
d_gene: TRBD1
j_gene: TRBJ1-4
CDR3aa: CASNTGQASGGVFEKLFF
CDR3nt: TGTGCCAGCAACACCGGACAGGCTTCGGGTGGGGTCTTTGAAAAACTGTTTTTT

v_gene: TRBV7-9
abundance: many
d_gene: TRBD1
j_gene: TRBJ1-1
CDR3aa: CASSPGTDEAFF
CDR3nt: TGTGCCAGCAGCCCTGGGACAGACGAAGCTTTCTTT

v_gene: TRBV6-2/TRBV6-3
abundance: few
d_gene: -
j_gene: TRBJ1-5
CDR3aa: CASSYLTDYSNQPQHF
CDR3nt: TGTGCCAGCAGTTACCTGACAGATTATAGCAATCAGCCCCAGCATTTT

v_gene: TRBV19
abundance: -
d_gene: TRBD1
j_gene: TRBJ1-2
CDR3aa: CASSIVRDRAYGYTF
CDR3nt: TGTGCCAGTAGTATTGTGAGGGACAGGGCCTATGGCTACACCTTC

v_gene: TRBV4-1
abundance: few
d_gene: -
j_gene: TRBJ2-3
CDR3aa: CASSQVGQSTDTQYF
CDR3nt: TGCGCCAGCAGCCAAGTCGGGCAGAGCACAGATACGCAGTATTTT

v_gene: TRBV7-8
abundance: -
d_gene: -
j_gene: TRBJ1-5
CDR3aa: CASGSPRRRGNQPQHF
CDR3nt: TGTGCCAGCGGATCCCCTAGACGTCGAGGCAATCAGCCCCAGCATTTT

v_gene: TRBV6-1
abundance: once
d_gene: -
j_gene: TRBJ2-5
CDR3aa: CASRAPGLETQYF
CDR3nt: TGTGCCAGCAGGGCACCGGGACTAGAGACCCAGTACTTC

v_gene: TRBV7-6
abundance: many
d_gene: -
j_gene: TRBJ2-7
CDR3aa: CASSQRDGGWLGEQYF
CDR3nt: TGTGCCAGCAGCCAAAGGGACGGAGGCTGGCTAGGGGAGCAGTACTTC

v_gene: TRBV6-5
abundance: -
d_gene: -
j_gene: TRBJ1-1
CDR3aa: CASSYIDGREAFF
CDR3nt: TGTGCCAGCAGTTACATCGACGGACGTGAAGCTTTCTTT

v_gene: TRBV6-6
abundance: -
d_gene: TRBD2
j_gene: TRBJ2-1
CDR3aa: CASSYSTSGANEQFF
CDR3nt: TGTGCCAGCAGTTACTCGACTAGCGGGGCAAATGAGCAGTTCTTC

v_gene: TRBV7-2
abundance: many
d_gene: TRBD1
j_gene: TRBJ1-1
CDR3aa: CASSLGGDRGRNTEAFF
CDR3nt: TGTGCCAGCAGCTTAGGGGGCGACAGGGGGCGGAACACTGAAGCTTTCTTT

v_gene: TRBV4-2
abundance: -
d_gene: -
j_gene: TRBJ2-1
CDR3aa: CASSPNRHYNEQFF
CDR3nt: TGTGCCAGCAGCCCGAATCGACACTACAATGAGCAGTTCTTC

v_gene: TRBV5-6
abundance: many
d_gene: -
j_gene: TRBJ2-1
CDR3aa: CASSLLDIYNEQFF
CDR3nt: TGTGCCAGCAGCTTGTTGGACATCTACAATGAGCAGTTCTTC

v_gene: TRBV11-1
abundance: few
d_gene: -
j_gene: TRBJ1-1
CDR3aa: CASRGSQLGRKNTEAFF
CDR3nt: TGTGCCAGCAGGGGGTCACAGCTTGGGAGGAAGAACACTGAAGCTTTCTTT

v_gene: TRBV27
abundance: few
d_gene: -
j_gene: TRBJ1-3
CDR3aa: CASSLSFSSGNTIYF
CDR3nt: TGTGCCAGCAGTTTATCGTTTTCCTCTGGAAACACCATATATTTT

v_gene: TRBV4-1
abundance: -
d_gene: TRBD1
j_gene: TRBJ1-4
CDR3aa: CASSQQDRTTNEKLFF
CDR3nt: TGCGCCAGCAGCCAGCAGGACAGGACGACTAATGAAAAACTGTTTTTT

v_gene: TRBV7-3
abundance: -
d_gene: TRBD1
j_gene: TRBJ1-1
CDR3aa: CASRTGTGVFAEAFF
CDR3nt: TGTGCCAGCAGAACCGGGACAGGGGTGTTTGCTGAAGCTTTCTTT

v_gene: TRBV6-1
abundance: many
d_gene: -
j_gene: TRBJ1-5
CDR3aa: CASSDTAARDNQPQHF
CDR3nt: TGTGCCAGCAGCGACACCGCCGCCAGGGATAATCAGCCCCAGCATTTT

v_gene: TRBV12-3/TRBV12-4
abundance: many
d_gene: -
j_gene: TRBJ2-2
CDR3aa: CASSIGRYANTGELFF
CDR3nt: TGTGCCAGCAGCATCGGGCGTTACGCGAACACCGGGGAGCTGTTTTTT

v_gene: TRBV6-5
abundance: few
d_gene: TRBD1
j_gene: TRBJ1-1
CDR3aa: CASTSGTGYTEAFF
CDR3nt: TGTGCCAGCACCTCCGGGACAGGGTACACTGAAGCTTTCTTT

v_gene: TRBV27
abundance: -
d_gene: -
j_gene: TRBJ1-2
CDR3aa: CASSLSSGLLEYGYTF
CDR3nt: TGTGCCAGCAGTTTAAGTTCGGGACTCTTGGAGTATGGCTACACCTTC

v_gene: TRBV7-6
abundance: many
d_gene: TRBD1
j_gene: TRBJ2-1
CDR3aa: CASSLEGQGAPRFF
CDR3nt: TGTGCCAGCAGCTTAGAAGGACAGGGGGCTCCTCGGTTCTTC

v_gene: TRBV4-3
abundance: few
d_gene: -
j_gene: TRBJ1-3
CDR3aa: CASRQGEGPGNTIYF
CDR3nt: TGCGCCAGCAGACAAGGGGAAGGGCCGGGAAACACCATATATTTT

v_gene: TRBV12-3/TRBV12-4
abundance: -
d_gene: TRBD1
j_gene: TRBJ1-5
CDR3aa: CASTTTGNQPQHF
CDR3nt: TGTGCCAGCACCACGACAGGGAATCAGCCCCAGCATTTT

v_gene: TRBV9
abundance: -
d_gene: TRBD1
j_gene: TRBJ1-1
CDR3aa: CASSVGYRGRTEAFF
CDR3nt: TGTGCCAGCAGCGTAGGGTACAGGGGACGGACTGAAGCTTTCTTT

v_gene: TRBV15
abundance: few
d_gene: -
j_gene: TRBJ1-5
CDR3aa: CATSRSPDDSRHQPQHF
CDR3nt: TGTGCCACCAGCAGATCTCCCGACGACAGTCGGCATCAGCCCCAGCATTTT

v_gene: TRBV11-2
abundance: -
d_gene: TRBD1
j_gene: TRBJ2-6
CDR3aa: CASEGDRLLHSGANVLTF
CDR3nt: TGTGCCAGCGAGGGGGACAGGCTCCTTCACTCTGGGGCCAACGTCCTGACTTTC

v_gene: TRBV12-3/TRBV12-4
abundance: few
d_gene: TRBD2
j_gene: TRBJ2-3
CDR3aa: CASSLGGLAGGSDTQYF
CDR3nt: TGTGCCAGCAGTTTAGGGGGACTAGCGGGGGGTTCAGATACGCAGTATTTT

v_gene: TRBV5-1
abundance: few
d_gene: -
j_gene: TRBJ2-4
CDR3aa: CASSDREAKNIQYF
CDR3nt: TGCGCCAGCAGTGACAGAGAGGCCAAAAACATTCAGTACTTC

v_gene: TRBV7-3
abundance: many
d_gene: -
j_gene: TRBJ1-5
CDR3aa: CASKTRGERPDQPQHF
CDR3nt: TGTGCCAGCAAGACCCGGGGGGAACGCCCGGATCAGCCCCAGCATTTT

v_gene: TRBV11-2
abundance: -
d_gene: -
j_gene: TRBJ2-1
CDR3aa: CASSHAPNEQFF
CDR3nt: TGTGCCAGCAGTCATGCCCCGAATGAGCAGTTCTTC

v_gene: TRBV12-3/TRBV12-4
abundance: few
d_gene: -
j_gene: TRBJ1-2
CDR3aa: CASSLNWAGAVLGYTF
CDR3nt: TGTGCCAGCAGTTTAAATTGGGCAGGGGCTGTTTTGGGCTACACCTTC

v_gene: TRBV19
abundance: -
d_gene: -
j_gene: TRBJ1-1
CDR3aa: CANGTLLNTEAFF
CDR3nt: TGTGCCAATGGGACACTGCTGAACACTGAAGCTTTCTTT

v_gene: TRBV10-3
abundance: -
d_gene: TRBD1
j_gene: TRBJ2-5
CDR3aa: CAIRTGTGNQETQYF
CDR3nt: TGTGCCATCAGGACCGGGACAGGGAATCAAGAGACCCAGTACTTC

v_gene: TRBV6-2/TRBV6-3
abundance: -
d_gene: -
j_gene: TRBJ2-2
CDR3aa: CATTLPSTELFF
CDR3nt: TGTGCCACCACTCTCCCGTCCACGGAGCTGTTTTTT

v_gene: TRBV20-1
abundance: -
d_gene: -
j_gene: TRBJ1-1
CDR3aa: CSASVPGRTEAFF
CDR3nt: TGCAGTGCTAGTGTCCCGGGGAGGACTGAAGCTTTCTTT

v_gene: TRBV7-9
abundance: few
d_gene: -
j_gene: TRBJ1-2
CDR3aa: CASSLKTDYGYTF
CDR3nt: TGTGCCAGCAGCTTAAAGACTGACTATGGCTACACCTTC

v_gene: TRBV11-3
abundance: -
d_gene: TRBD2
j_gene: TRBJ2-4
CDR3aa: CASSSGGLAGGYAKNIQYF
CDR3nt: TGTGCCAGCAGCTCCGGAGGACTAGCGGGGGGTTACGCCAAAAACATTCAGTACTTC

v_gene: TRBV6-1
abundance: few
d_gene: -
j_gene: TRBJ2-2
CDR3aa: CASSGQVIPTGELFF
CDR3nt: TGTGCCAGCAGTGGACAGGTCATTCCCACCGGGGAGCTGTTTTTT